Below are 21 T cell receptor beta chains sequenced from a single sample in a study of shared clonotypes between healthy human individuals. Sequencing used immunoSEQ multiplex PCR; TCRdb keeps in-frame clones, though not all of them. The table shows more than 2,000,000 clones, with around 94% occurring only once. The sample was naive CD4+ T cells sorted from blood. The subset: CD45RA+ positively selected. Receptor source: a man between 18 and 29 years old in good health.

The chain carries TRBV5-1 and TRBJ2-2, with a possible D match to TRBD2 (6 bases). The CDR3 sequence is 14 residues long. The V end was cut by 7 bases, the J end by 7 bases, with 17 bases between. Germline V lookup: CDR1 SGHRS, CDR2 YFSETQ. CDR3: CASEKGGVGGELFF. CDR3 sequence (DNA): TGCGCCAGCGAAAAGGGAGGAGTCGGCGGGGAGCTGTTTTTT.

The CDR3 coding sequence is TGTGCCAGCAGCTTGGTGGTCGCCTCGAGCACAGATACGCAGTATTTT. Its translation is CASSLVVASSTDTQYF. The V and J genes are TRBV5-6 and TRBJ2-3; D remains ambiguous. CDR1 and CDR2 (germline): SGHDT, YYEEEE. Trimming removed 0 bases from V and 0 bases from J, with 11 bases in between. This CDR3 region has 16 residues.

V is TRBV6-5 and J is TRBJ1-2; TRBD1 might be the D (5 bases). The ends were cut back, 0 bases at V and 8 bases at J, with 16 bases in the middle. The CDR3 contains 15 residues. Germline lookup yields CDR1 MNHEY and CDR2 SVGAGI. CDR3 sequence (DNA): TGTGCCAGCAGTTACTCGCTCCCCGGGACCAGGGGCTACACCTTC. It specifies CASSYSLPGTRGYTF.

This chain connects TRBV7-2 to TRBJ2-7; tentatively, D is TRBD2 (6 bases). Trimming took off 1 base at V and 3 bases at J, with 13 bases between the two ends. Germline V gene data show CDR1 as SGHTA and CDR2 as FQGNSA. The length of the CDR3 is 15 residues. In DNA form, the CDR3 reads TGTGCCAGCAGCTTAGGCGGGGCCCCGGTCTACGAGCAGTACTTC. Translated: CASSLGGAPVYEQYF.

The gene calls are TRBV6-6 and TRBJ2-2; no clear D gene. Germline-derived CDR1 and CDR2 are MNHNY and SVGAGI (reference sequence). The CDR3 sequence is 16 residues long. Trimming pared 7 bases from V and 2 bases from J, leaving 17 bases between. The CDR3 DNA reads TGTGCCAGCATTCCCAATATTCTTATAAACACCGGGGAGCTGTTTTTT. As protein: CASIPNILINTGELFF.

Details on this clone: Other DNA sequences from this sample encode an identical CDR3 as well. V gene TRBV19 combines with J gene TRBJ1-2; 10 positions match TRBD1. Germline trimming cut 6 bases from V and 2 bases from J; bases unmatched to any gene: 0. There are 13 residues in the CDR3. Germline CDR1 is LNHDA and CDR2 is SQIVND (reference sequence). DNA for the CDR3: TGTGCCAGTAGGGGACAGGGGAACTATGGCTACACCTTC. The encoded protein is CASRGQGNYGYTF.

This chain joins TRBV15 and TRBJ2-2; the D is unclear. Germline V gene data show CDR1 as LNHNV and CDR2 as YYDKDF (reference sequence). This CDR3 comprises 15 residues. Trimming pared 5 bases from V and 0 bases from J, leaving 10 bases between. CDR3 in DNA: TGTGCCACCAGCCGAGTGGCACCGAACACCGGGGAGCTGTTTTTT. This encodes CATSRVAPNTGELFF.

This chain's CDR3 is CASSFEDGNQPQHF. The CDR3 region has the DNA TGTGCCAGCAGTTTTGAGGATGGCAATCAGCCCCAGCATTTT. The chain employs TRBV28 and TRBJ1-5, with D unresolved. Trimming stripped 3 bases from V and 2 bases from J, with 8 bases between. The germline V gene has CDR1 MDHEN and CDR2 SYDVKM. The CDR3 extends over 14 amino acids.

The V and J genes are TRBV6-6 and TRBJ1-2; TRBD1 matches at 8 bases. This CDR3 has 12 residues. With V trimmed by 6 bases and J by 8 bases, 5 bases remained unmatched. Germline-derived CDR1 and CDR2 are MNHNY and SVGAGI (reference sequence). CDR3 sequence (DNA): TGTGCCAGCAGAACAGGGGGAGGAGGCTACACCTTC. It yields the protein CASRTGGGGYTF.

In DNA, the CDR3 is TGTGCCAGCAGCTTATGGCCCGAGGACAGGGCCTATGGCTACACCTTC. Translation gives CASSLWPEDRAYGYTF. This sequence joins TRBV7-9 and TRBJ1-2; 8 nucleotides agree with TRBD1. The CDR3 has 16 amino acids. V was clipped by 2 bases and J by 4 bases; unmatched bases: 9. Germline lookup yields CDR1 SEHNR and CDR2 FQNEAQ (reference sequence). The full variable domain, completed using reference TRBV7-9 and TRBJ1-2, is DTGVSQNPRHKITKRGQNVTFRCDPISEHNRLYWYRQTLGQGPEFLTYFQNEAQLEKSRLLSDRFSAERPKGSFSTLEIQRTEQGDSAMYLCASSLWPEDRAYGYTFGSGTRLTVV.

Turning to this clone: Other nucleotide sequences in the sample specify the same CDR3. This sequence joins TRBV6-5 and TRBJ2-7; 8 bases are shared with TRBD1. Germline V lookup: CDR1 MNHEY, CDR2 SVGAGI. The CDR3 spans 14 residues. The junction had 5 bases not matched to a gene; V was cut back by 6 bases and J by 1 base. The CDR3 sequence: CASSPGTGSYEQYF. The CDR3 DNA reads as TGTGCCAGCAGCCCCGGGACAGGATCCTACGAGCAGTACTTC.

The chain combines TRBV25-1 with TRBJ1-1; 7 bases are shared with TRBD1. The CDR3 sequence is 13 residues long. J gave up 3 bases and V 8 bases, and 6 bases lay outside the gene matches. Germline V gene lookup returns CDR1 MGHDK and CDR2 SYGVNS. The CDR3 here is CASLTGFDTEAFF. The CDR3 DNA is TGTGCCAGCTTGACAGGGTTTGACACTGAAGCTTTCTTT.

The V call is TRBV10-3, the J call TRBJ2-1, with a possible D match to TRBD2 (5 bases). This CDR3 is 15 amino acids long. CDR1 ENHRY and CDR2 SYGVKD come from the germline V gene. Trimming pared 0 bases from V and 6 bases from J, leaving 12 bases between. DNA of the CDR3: TGTGCCATCAGTGAGTCCCGGCTAGCCTCCAATGAGCAGTTCTTC. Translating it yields CAISESRLASNEQFF.

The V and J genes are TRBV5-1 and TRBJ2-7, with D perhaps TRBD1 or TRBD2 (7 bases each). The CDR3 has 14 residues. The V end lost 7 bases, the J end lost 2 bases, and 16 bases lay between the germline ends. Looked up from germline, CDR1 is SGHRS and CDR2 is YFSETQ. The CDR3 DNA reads TGCGCCAGCCTGGGGGGGACAGCGACCTACGAGCAGTACTTC. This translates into CASLGGTATYEQYF.

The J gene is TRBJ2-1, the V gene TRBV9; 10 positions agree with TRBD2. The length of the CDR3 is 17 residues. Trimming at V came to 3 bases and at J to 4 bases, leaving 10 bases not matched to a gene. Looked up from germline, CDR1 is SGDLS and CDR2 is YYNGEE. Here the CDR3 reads CASSAASGLALYNEQFF. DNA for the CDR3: TGTGCCAGCAGCGCCGCCTCGGGACTAGCGCTGTACAATGAGCAGTTCTTC.

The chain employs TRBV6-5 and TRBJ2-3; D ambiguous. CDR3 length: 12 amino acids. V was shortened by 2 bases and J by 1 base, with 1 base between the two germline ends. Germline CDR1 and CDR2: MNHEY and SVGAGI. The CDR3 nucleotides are TGTGCCAGCAGTTACCGCACAGATACGCAGTATTTT. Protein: CASSYRTDTQYF.

The CDR3 sequence: CASSIPGSSGNTIYF. CDR3 bases: TGTGCCAGTAGTATACCGGGCTCCTCTGGAAACACCATATATTTT. The genes are TRBV19 and TRBJ1-3; D call uncertain. V gave up 2 bases and J gave up 0 bases, with 8 bases separating them. The CDR3 contains 15 residues. CDR1 and CDR2 (germline): LNHDA, SQIVND (reference sequence).

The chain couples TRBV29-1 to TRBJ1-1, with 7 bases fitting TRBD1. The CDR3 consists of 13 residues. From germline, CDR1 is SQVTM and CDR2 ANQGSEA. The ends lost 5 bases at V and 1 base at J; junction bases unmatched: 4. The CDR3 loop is CSVMTGPNTEAFF. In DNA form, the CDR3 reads TGCAGCGTTATGACAGGGCCGAACACTGAAGCTTTCTTT. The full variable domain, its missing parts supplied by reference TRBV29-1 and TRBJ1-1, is SAVISQKPSRDICQRGTSLTIQCQVDSQVTMMFWYRQQPGQSLTLIATANQGSEATYESGFVIDKFPISRPNLTFSTLTVSNMSPEDSSIYLCSVMTGPNTEAFFGQGTRLTVV.

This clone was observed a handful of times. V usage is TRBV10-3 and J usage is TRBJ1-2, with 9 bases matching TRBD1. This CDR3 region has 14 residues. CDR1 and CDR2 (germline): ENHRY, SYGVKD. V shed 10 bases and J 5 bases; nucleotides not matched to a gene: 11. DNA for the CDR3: TGTGCCACGACACCGGGACAGGGAGTTTATGGCTACACCTTC. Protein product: CATTPGQGVYGYTF.

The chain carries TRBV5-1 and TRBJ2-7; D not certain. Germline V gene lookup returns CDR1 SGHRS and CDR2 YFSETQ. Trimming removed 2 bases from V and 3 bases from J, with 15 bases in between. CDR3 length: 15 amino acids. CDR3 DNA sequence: TGCGCCAGCAGCTTAAGTCCTCGACCTGGCTACGAGCAGTACTTC. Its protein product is CASSLSPRPGYEQYF. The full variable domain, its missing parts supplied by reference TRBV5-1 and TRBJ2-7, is KAGVTQTPRYLIKTRGQQVTLSCSPISGHRSVSWYQQTPGQGLQFLFEYFSETQRNKGNFPGRFSGRQFSNSRSEMNVSTLELGDSALYLCASSLSPRPGYEQYFGPGTRLTVT.

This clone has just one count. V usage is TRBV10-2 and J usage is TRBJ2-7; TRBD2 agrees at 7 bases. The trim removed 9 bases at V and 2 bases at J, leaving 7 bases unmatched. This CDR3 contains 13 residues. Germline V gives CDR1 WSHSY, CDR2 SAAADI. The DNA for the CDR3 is TGCGCCAGTTTCGGGCGGGAGACCTACGAGCAGTACTTC. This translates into CASFGRETYEQYF.